This T cell receptor (beta chain) was recorded in a study of cytomegalovirus exposure and HLA in healthy donors. Study conclusions and caveats: Apart from CMV serostatus, no immune exposure information was available.

The study ran its PCR with 60 Vbeta and 13 Jbeta primers. The data were produced by immunoSEQ multiplex PCR, yet TCRdb's version contains in-frame clones alone and is incomplete. The data contain around 130,000 clones, about 82% of them singletons. Donors likely had unrecorded immune exposures despite being nominally healthy when sampled. V lost 1 base to trimming and J lost 8 bases, with 23 bases between them. The CDR3 sequence is 17 residues long. Germline CDR1 is GTSNPN and CDR2 is SVGIG (reference sequence). With regard to this clone: As yet, its antigen is unknown.

The rearrangement joins TRBV30 to TRBJ1-4, with a tentative D call TRBD1 (5 bases). The sample taken for sequencing was PBMCs. The clonotype was recovered from a boy aged 10-17 years in good health and CMV-seronegative. The CDR3 sequence: CAWSASGPGVWEEKLFF. The CDR3 DNA reads as TGTGCCTGGAGTGCCAGTGGACCGGGGGTATGGGAGGAAAAACTGTTTTTT. The variable domain in full, completed from reference TRBV30 and TRBJ1-4, reads SQTIHQWPATLVQPVGSPLSLECTVEGTSNPNLYWYRQAAGRGLQLLFYSVGIGQISSEVPQNLSASRPQDRQFILSSKKLLLSDSGFYLCAWSASGPGVWEEKLFFGSGTQLSVL.